The clone carrying this T cell receptor beta chain was counted a few times. The data are from a study of T cells after somatic rescue of genetic block. This CDR3 spans 14 amino acids. V lost 4 bases to trimming and J lost 1 base; unmatched junction nucleotides: 2. Germline V gene lookup returns CDR1 SEHNR and CDR2 FQNEAQ (reference sequence). TCRdb's table, derived via immunoSEQ multiplex PCR, lists solely in-frame clones and lacks some. The table has 110,000 or so clones, around nine tenths seen once; the top ten hold 1.4% to 1.5%. The chain combines TRBV7-9 with TRBJ1-1, with 8 positions matching TRBD1. The sequence derives from a woman younger than 35. The source material was peripheral blood mononuclear cells (PBMCs). The CDR3 DNA sequence: TGTGCCAGCAGCTCCGGACAGGGGAACACTGAAGCTTTCTTT. Translation: CASSSGQGNTEAFF.